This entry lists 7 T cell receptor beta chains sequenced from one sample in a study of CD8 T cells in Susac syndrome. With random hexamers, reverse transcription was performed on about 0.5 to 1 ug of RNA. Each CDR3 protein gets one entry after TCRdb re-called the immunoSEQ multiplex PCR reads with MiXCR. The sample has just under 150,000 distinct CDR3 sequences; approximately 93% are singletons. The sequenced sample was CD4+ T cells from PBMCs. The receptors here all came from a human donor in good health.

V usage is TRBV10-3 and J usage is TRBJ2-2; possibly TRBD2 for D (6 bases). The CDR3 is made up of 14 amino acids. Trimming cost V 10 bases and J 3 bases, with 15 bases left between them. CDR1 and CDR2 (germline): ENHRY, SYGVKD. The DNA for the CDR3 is TGTGCCACAAGGGCGGGGATGGACACCGGGGAGCTGTTTTTT. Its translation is CATRAGMDTGELFF.

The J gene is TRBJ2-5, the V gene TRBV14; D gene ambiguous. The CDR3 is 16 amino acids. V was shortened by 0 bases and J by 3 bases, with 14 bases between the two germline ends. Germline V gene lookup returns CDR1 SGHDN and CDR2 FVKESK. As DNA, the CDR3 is TGTGCCAGCAGCCAAGAGGCATTAATCAGCAAAGAGACCCAGTACTTC. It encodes CASSQEALISKETQYF.

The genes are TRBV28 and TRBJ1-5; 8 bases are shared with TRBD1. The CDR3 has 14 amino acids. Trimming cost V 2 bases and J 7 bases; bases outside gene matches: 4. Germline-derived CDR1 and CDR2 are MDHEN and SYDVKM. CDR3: CASSLTGGGQPQHF. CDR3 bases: TGTGCCAGCAGTTTAACAGGGGGGGGCCAGCCCCAGCATTTT.

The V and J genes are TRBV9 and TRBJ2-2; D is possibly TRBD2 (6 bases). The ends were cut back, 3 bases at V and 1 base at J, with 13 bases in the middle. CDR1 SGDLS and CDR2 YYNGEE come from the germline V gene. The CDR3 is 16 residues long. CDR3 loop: CASSGRKRVNTGELFF. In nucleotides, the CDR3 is TGTGCCAGCAGCGGAAGGAAGCGGGTGAACACCGGGGAGCTGTTTTTT.

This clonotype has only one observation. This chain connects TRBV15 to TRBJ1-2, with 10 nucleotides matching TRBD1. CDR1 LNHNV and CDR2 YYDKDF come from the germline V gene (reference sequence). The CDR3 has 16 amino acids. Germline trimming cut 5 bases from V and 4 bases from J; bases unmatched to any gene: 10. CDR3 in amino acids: CATSGKDRGPVYGYTF. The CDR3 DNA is TGTGCCACCAGCGGCAAAGACAGGGGGCCAGTCTATGGCTACACCTTC.

The CDR3 sequence is CASSVVAGGPPDTQYF. CDR3 sequence (DNA): TGTGCCAGCAGCGTAGTAGCGGGAGGGCCCCCAGATACGCAGTATTTT. The V and J genes are TRBV9 and TRBJ2-3; 11 bases agree with TRBD2. Germline CDR1 reads SGDLS; CDR2 reads YYNGEE. The trim removed 0 bases at V and 4 bases at J, leaving 4 bases unmatched. CDR3 size: 16 residues.

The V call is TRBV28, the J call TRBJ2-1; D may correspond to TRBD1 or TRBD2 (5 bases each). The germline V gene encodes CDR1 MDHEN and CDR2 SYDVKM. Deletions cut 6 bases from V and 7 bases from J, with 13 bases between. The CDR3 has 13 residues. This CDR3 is CASSRPWGNEQFF. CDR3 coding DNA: TGTGCCAGCAGCCGACCCTGGGGGAATGAGCAGTTCTTC.